One and the same sample provided the 18 T cell receptor beta chains below, sequenced in a study of STAT5B mutations in CD4+ large granular lymphocyte leukemia. Using immunoSEQ multiplex PCR, the repertoire was profiled, and TCRdb retains in-frame clones only, with some absent. The profile shows 30,000 to 40,000 clones, about 85% of them singletons. What was sequenced was CD4+ T cells from blood buffy coats. These TCRs come from a human donor in good health.

V and J are TRBV7-8 and TRBJ1-6; no definite D call. Per germline, CDR1 SGHVS and CDR2 FQNEAQ. Trimming took 1 base from V and 8 from J, leaving 6 bases between them. This CDR3 contains 13 residues. In DNA, the CDR3 is TGTGCCAGCAGCTTAGACAGAGATTCACCCCTCCACTTT. Protein sequence: CASSLDRDSPLHF.

The CDR3 sequence is CASSLTRGQYTGELFF. CDR3 nucleotides: TGCGCCAGCAGCTTGACCCGGGGGCAATACACCGGGGAGCTGTTTTTT. The V call is TRBV5-1, the J call TRBJ2-2; D is tentatively TRBD1 or TRBD2 (6 bases each). With 1 base removed from V and 3 bases from J, the gap between germline ends came to 13 bases. This CDR3 comprises 16 residues. Per germline, CDR1 SGHRS and CDR2 YFSETQ.

The rearrangement links TRBV11-2 to TRBJ2-7; D might be TRBD1 (5 bases). The CDR3 totals 17 residues. Germline assignment: CDR1 SGHAT and CDR2 FQNNGV. Between the trimmed V and J ends, which lost 3 bases and 2 bases, there was a span of 20 bases. CDR3 sequence reads: CASSFASTVGQAYEQYF. The CDR3 coding sequence is TGTGCCAGCAGCTTCGCCTCTACCGTGGGGCAGGCCTACGAGCAGTACTTC.

The J gene is TRBJ2-1, the V gene TRBV10-1; D remains ambiguous. V gave up 0 bases and J gave up 3 bases, with 12 bases separating them. Germline V CDR1 and CDR2: WNHNN, SYGVQD (reference sequence). This CDR3 contains 16 residues. The CDR3 loop is CASSESRSLFYNEQFF. The CDR3 nucleotides read TGCGCCAGCAGTGAGTCGCGATCCTTATTCTACAATGAGCAGTTCTTC.

The chain is built from TRBV13 and TRBJ2-3; 9 bases fit TRBD2. Trimming removed 2 bases from V and 0 bases from J; junction bases left unmatched: 12. Germline V gene lookup returns CDR1 PRHDT and CDR2 FYEKMQ (reference sequence). This CDR3 comprises 19 residues. The CDR3 reads CASSLTQTGTSTSTDTQYF. Here the CDR3 DNA reads TGTGCCAGCAGCTTAACACAAACCGGGACTAGCACTAGCACAGATACGCAGTATTTT.

This chain links TRBV5-4 with TRBJ2-1; D is uncertain. The CDR3 runs to 16 residues. Germline V gene data show CDR1 as SGHNT and CDR2 as YYREEE (reference sequence). The V end lost 0 bases, the J end lost 3 bases, and 13 bases lay between the germline ends. Here the CDR3 reads CASSLAGQTYYNEQFF. For the CDR3, the DNA is TGTGCCAGCAGCTTGGCCGGCCAGACCTACTACAATGAGCAGTTCTTC.

This clone was seen a single time. The genes are TRBV5-1 and TRBJ2-1; 7 bases line up with TRBD1. Germline assignment: CDR1 SGHRS and CDR2 YFSETQ. The CDR3 sequence is 15 residues long. After removal of 3 bases from V and 4 bases from J, the junction contained 7 bases not matched to a gene. CDR3 sequence reads: CASSSQGGQYNEQFF. In DNA form, the CDR3 reads TGCGCCAGCAGCTCTCAAGGGGGCCAGTACAATGAGCAGTTCTTC.

A word on this clone: At one boundary the junction diverges from the germline segment, which might be a read error. The chain employs TRBV5-6 and TRBJ2-7; D is undetermined. CDR3 length: 13 residues. The germline CDR1 and CDR2 sequences are SGHDT and YYEEEE. CDR3 amino acids: CASTLGISDEQYF. The DNA of the CDR3 is TGTGCCAGCACCCTCGGCATCTCCGACGAGCAGTACTTC.

This chain connects TRBV19 to TRBJ2-1, with 7 positions matching TRBD2. The germline gives CDR1 LNHDA, CDR2 SQIVND (reference sequence). The CDR3 contains 15 residues. With 5 bases clipped from V and 1 base from J, the junction kept 5 bases outside the gene matches. CDR3 region: CASSERGSSYNEQFF. The CDR3 DNA follows: TGTGCCAGTAGTGAACGCGGGAGTTCCTACAATGAGCAGTTCTTC.

The chain joins TRBV5-1 to TRBJ2-5, with 11 nucleotides matching TRBD1. The CDR3 is 16 amino acids. The junction had 6 bases not matched to a gene; V was cut back by 0 bases and J by 5 bases. Germline V lookup: CDR1 SGHRS, CDR2 YFSETQ. This CDR3 reads CASSLAGTGGSETQYF. In DNA, the CDR3 is TGCGCCAGCAGCTTGGCCGGGACAGGGGGGTCGGAGACCCAGTACTTC.

This clone turned up a few times. This sequence joins TRBV7-9 and TRBJ1-1, with D unresolved. Trimming left V 4 bases short and J 1 base short, with 10 bases between. The CDR3 consists of 14 residues. Germline V CDR1 and CDR2: SEHNR, FQNEAQ (reference sequence). DNA for the CDR3: TGTGCCAGCAGCTCACCCCCTGAGAACACTGAAGCTTTCTTT. Its translation is CASSSPPENTEAFF.

Only a few counts were recorded for this clone. The rearrangement joins TRBV19 to TRBJ2-7; 10 bases map to TRBD2. From germline, CDR1 is LNHDA and CDR2 SQIVND (reference sequence). The CDR3 sequence is 15 residues long. Trimming cost V 5 bases and J 3 bases; bases outside gene matches: 7. Written as DNA, the CDR3 is TGTGCCAGTAGTTCACCTAGCGGGAGTCTCTACGAGCAGTACTTC. It codes for CASSSPSGSLYEQYF.

The gene calls are TRBV7-2 and TRBJ1-2; 10 bases agree with TRBD1. Germline CDR1 reads SGHTA; CDR2 reads FQGNSA. With 5 bases clipped from V and 4 bases from J, the junction kept 7 bases outside the gene matches. The CDR3 contains 15 residues. In nucleotides, the CDR3 is TGTGCCAGCAGCCCGCGGACAGGGGGGGGCTATGGCTACACCTTC. Translation gives CASSPRTGGGYGYTF.

The CDR3 DNA reads as TGTGCCAGCAGCCCGGCGACTAGCGGGAGGCTAAATGAGCAGTTCTTC. It encodes CASSPATSGRLNEQFF. The chain uses TRBV5-4 and TRBJ2-1; 13 bases agree with TRBD2. The CDR3 loop spans 16 amino acids. CDR1 and CDR2 (germline): SGHNT, YYREEE (reference sequence). V shed 4 bases and J 7 bases; nucleotides not matched to a gene: 8. Together with reference TRBV5-4 and TRBJ2-1, the CDR3 gives the full variable domain: ETGVTQSPTHLIKTRGQQVTLRCSSQSGHNTVSWYQQALGQGPQFIFQYYREEENGRGNFPPRFSGLQFPNYSSELNVNALELDDSALYLCASSPATSGRLNEQFFGPGTRLTVL.

This chain uses TRBV5-1 with TRBJ2-1, with 9 bases matching TRBD1. CDR1 is SGHRS, CDR2 YFSETQ, per germline. The CDR3 runs 17 residues. Germline trimming cut 4 bases from V and 0 bases from J; bases unmatched to any gene: 8. In DNA form, the CDR3 reads TGCGCCAGCAGCCACTCGGGACAGGGAAGCTCCTACAATGAGCAGTTCTTC. Protein: CASSHSGQGSSYNEQFF.

The chain joins TRBV10-1 to TRBJ2-7; unclear D gene. Germline assignment: CDR1 WNHNN and CDR2 SYGVQD (reference sequence). The V and J ends lost 4 bases and 4 bases respectively, with 11 bases between them. The CDR3 is 13 residues long. The CDR3 protein is CASSAGFKYEQYF. The CDR3 DNA reads as TGCGCCAGCAGTGCTGGGTTCAAATACGAGCAGTACTTC.

The chain recombines TRBV7-2 with TRBJ2-7, with 8 bases lining up with TRBD1. The trim removed 1 base at V and 7 bases at J, leaving 6 bases unmatched. CDR1 is SGHTA, CDR2 FQGNSA, per germline. This CDR3 has 14 amino acids. This CDR3 is CASSLGTGMGEQYF. For the CDR3, the DNA is TGTGCCAGCAGCTTAGGGACAGGGATGGGGGAGCAGTACTTC.

This clone was detected once. The rearrangement links TRBV27 to TRBJ1-2, with D maybe TRBD1 (5 bases). CDR3 size: 18 residues. Germline-derived CDR1 and CDR2 are MNHEY and SMNVEV (reference sequence). V was trimmed by 0 bases and J by 7 bases, leaving 24 bases between them. This chain's CDR3 is CASSLSGTVKPPPGGYTF. The CDR3 DNA sequence: TGTGCCAGCAGTTTATCGGGGACCGTTAAACCTCCTCCAGGTGGCTACACCTTC.